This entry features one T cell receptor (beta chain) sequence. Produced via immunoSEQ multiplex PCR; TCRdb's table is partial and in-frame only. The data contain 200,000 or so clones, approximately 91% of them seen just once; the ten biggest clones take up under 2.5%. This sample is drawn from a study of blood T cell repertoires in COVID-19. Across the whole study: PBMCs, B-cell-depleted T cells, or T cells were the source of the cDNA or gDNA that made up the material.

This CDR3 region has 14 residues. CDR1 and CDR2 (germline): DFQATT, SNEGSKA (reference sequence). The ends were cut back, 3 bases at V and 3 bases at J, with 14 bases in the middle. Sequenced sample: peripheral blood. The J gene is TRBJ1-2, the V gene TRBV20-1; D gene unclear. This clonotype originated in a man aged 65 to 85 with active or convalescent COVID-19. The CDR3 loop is CSASRDFEDYGYTF. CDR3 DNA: TGCAGTGCTAGTCGGGATTTTGAGGACTATGGCTACACCTTC.